This T cell receptor (beta chain) was captured in a study of T cells after yellow fever vaccination. This clonotype has a handful of counts. TCRdb redid the calling of the 5' RACE reads with MiXCR, one entry per CDR3 protein. The table records roughly 260,000 distinct CDR3 sequences, roughly 13% of them present only once. Germline V CDR1 and CDR2: MNHEY, SVGEGT. The CDR3 spans 15 residues. The V end was cut by 0 bases, the J end by 2 bases, with 8 bases between. Here the sequenced sample was CD4+ T cells sorted from PBMCs, taken 45 days after the yellow fever booster vaccination. The sequence derives from a man under 40 who received the YFV17D yellow fever vaccine. V usage is TRBV6-2 or TRBV6-3 and J usage is TRBJ2-1; D ambiguous. The CDR3 loop reads CASSYSPDPYNEQFF. The CDR3 DNA is TGTGCCAGCAGTTACTCTCCGGACCCCTACAATGAGCAGTTCTTC.